This T cell receptor (beta chain) was sequenced for a study of T-cell reconstitution after alpha-beta-depleted transplantation in children. Broader study findings: A year had passed since transplant, and T-cell counts and diversity by then came mostly from newly produced T cells. At around two months after transplant, the alpha-beta T cells were reportedly derived from several hundred expanded clones that came from non-depleted graft cells. Day-60 TCRbeta diversity that was high in some patients was derived from surviving recipient T cells and thymic progenitors.

Germline CDR1 and CDR2: SGDLS and YYNGEE. The V end was cut by 3 bases, the J end by 7 bases, with 14 bases between. CDR3 size: 13 residues. The authors prepared the TCRbeta library with unique molecular identifiers. TCRdb ran MiXCR on the PCR reads and lists one entry per CDR3 protein. The profile shows over 400,000 distinct CDR3 sequences, roughly 44% of them singletons. Turning to this clonotype: Its antigen is undetermined.

The sequence was collected from a girl aged 2-15 years with aplastic anemia, due to receive a stem cell transplant. V and J are TRBV9 and TRBJ2-7, with a tentative D call TRBD1 (6 bases). The sequenced sample was PBMCs, obtained before TCRalphabeta/CD19-depleted stem cell transplant. CDR3 region: CASSGTDLREQYF. CDR3 DNA sequence: TGTGCCAGCAGCGGGACAGACCTTAGAGAGCAGTACTTC.